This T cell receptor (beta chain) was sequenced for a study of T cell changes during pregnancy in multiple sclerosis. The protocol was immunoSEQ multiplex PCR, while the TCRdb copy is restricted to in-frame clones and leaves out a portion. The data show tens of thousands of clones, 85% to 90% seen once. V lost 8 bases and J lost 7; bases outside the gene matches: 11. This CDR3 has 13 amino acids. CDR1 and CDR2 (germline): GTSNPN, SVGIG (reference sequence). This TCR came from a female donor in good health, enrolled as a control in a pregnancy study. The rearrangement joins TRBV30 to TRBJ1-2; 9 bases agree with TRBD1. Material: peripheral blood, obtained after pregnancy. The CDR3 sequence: CAPLGQGKPGYTF. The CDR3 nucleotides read TGTGCCCCCCTAGGACAGGGGAAACCTGGCTACACCTTC. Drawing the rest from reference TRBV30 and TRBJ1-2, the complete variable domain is SQTIHQWPATLVQPVGSPLSLECTVEGTSNPNLYWYRQAAGRGLQLLFYSVGIGQISSEVPQNLSASRPQDRQFILSSKKLLLSDSGFYLCAPLGQGKPGYTFGSGTRLTVV.